Listed below are T cell receptor beta chains from one sample, sequenced in a study of T cells in Graves' hyperthyroidism and ophthalmopathy. TCRdb ran MiXCR on the multiplex PCR reads and lists one entry per CDR3 protein. The sample has about 420,000 distinct CDR3 sequences, approximately 14% seen once. The sequencing sample was made of blood. All receptors derive from a woman between 18 and 29 years old with Graves' hyperthyroidism. The CDR3 runs from the conserved cysteine through the conserved F or W. The D gene is left open where the match is weak. The size entry is marked missing in some rows and otherwise reads once, few, many or a size class.

J gene: TRBJ1-5
clone size: -
V gene: TRBV4-1
D gene: -
CDR3 DNA: TGCGCCAGCAGCCAAGTCCAGGGAGGGGATCAGCCCCAGCATTTT
CDR3 protein: CASSQVQGGDQPQHF

J gene: TRBJ1-1
clone size: -
V gene: TRBV12-3/TRBV12-4
D gene: TRBD1
CDR3 DNA: TGTGCCAGCAGTAGACAGGGCTTTGAAGCTTTCTTT
CDR3 protein: CASSRQGFEAFF

J gene: TRBJ2-7
clone size: many
V gene: TRBV5-8
D gene: -
CDR3 DNA: TGTGCCAGCAGCCCGGAGGTGACTAGTCACGAGCAGTACTTC
CDR3 protein: CASSPEVTSHEQYF

J gene: TRBJ2-7
clone size: -
V gene: TRBV6-2/TRBV6-3
D gene: -
CDR3 DNA: TGTGCCAGCAGTACCTACAGGTACGAGCAGTACTTC
CDR3 protein: CASSTYRYEQYF

J gene: TRBJ1-1
clone size: -
V gene: TRBV6-2/TRBV6-3
D gene: -
CDR3 DNA: TGTGCCAGCAGTTACGCAGGGGCCCCTCACACTGAAGCTTTCTTT
CDR3 protein: CASSYAGAPHTEAFF

J gene: TRBJ1-5
clone size: many
V gene: TRBV28
D gene: -
CDR3 DNA: TGTGCCAGCAGTCAGGGCGGGAGAGATCAGCCCCAGCATTTT
CDR3 protein: CASSQGGRDQPQHF

J gene: TRBJ1-6
clone size: few
V gene: TRBV7-6
D gene: -
CDR3 DNA: TGTGCCAGCAGCCCAGATATGCGGCCCTCCTATAATTCACCCCTCCACTTT
CDR3 protein: CASSPDMRPSYNSPLHF

J gene: TRBJ1-5
clone size: -
V gene: TRBV12-3/TRBV12-4
D gene: TRBD1
CDR3 DNA: TGTGCCAGCAGTTGGGGACCCGGGACAGGGTTTAGGCAGCCCCAGCATTTT
CDR3 protein: CASSWGPGTGFRQPQHF

J gene: TRBJ2-5
clone size: -
V gene: TRBV7-9
D gene: -
CDR3 DNA: TGTGCCAGCAGCTTACCCGGGTACCAAGAGACCCAGTACTTC
CDR3 protein: CASSLPGYQETQYF

J gene: TRBJ1-2
clone size: -
V gene: TRBV5-6
D gene: -
CDR3 DNA: TGTGCCAGCAGCCGGACCACAGGCGATCGGGCCTATGGCTACACCTTC
CDR3 protein: CASSRTTGDRAYGYTF

J gene: TRBJ2-6
clone size: few
V gene: TRBV7-9
D gene: -
CDR3 DNA: TGTGCCAGCAGCTTGGGGCGGGTATCTGGGGCCAACGTCCTGACTTTC
CDR3 protein: CASSLGRVSGANVLTF

J gene: TRBJ1-3
clone size: many
V gene: TRBV11-3
D gene: -
CDR3 DNA: TGTGCCAGCAGCTTGATCCCGGTGGATGGAAACACCATATATTTT
CDR3 protein: CASSLIPVDGNTIYF

J gene: TRBJ2-3
clone size: many
V gene: TRBV7-6
D gene: -
CDR3 DNA: TGTGCCAGCAGCTTACTACGGACCCCCACAGATACGCAGTATTTT
CDR3 protein: CASSLLRTPTDTQYF

J gene: TRBJ1-1
clone size: many
V gene: TRBV7-9
D gene: -
CDR3 DNA: TGTGCCAGCAGCTTAGCGGCGGGGGGCACTGAAGCTTTCTTT
CDR3 protein: CASSLAAGGTEAFF

J gene: TRBJ2-3
clone size: -
V gene: TRBV3-1
D gene: -
CDR3 DNA: TGTGCCAGCAGCCAAGTCCGACAGGGAGGGACAGATACGCAGTATTTT
CDR3 protein: CASSQVRQGGTDTQYF